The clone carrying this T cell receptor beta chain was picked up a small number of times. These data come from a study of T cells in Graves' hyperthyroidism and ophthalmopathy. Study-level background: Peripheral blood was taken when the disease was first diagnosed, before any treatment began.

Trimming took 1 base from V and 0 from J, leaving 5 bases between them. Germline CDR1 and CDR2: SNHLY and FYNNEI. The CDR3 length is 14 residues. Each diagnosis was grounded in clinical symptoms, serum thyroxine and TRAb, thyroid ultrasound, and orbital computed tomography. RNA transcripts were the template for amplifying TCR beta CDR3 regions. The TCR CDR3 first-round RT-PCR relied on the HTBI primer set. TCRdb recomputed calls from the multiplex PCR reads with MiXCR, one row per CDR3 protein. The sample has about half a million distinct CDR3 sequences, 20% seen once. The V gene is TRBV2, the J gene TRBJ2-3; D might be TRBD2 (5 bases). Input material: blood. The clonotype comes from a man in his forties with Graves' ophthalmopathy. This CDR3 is CASSEERSTDTQYF. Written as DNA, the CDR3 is TGTGCCAGCAGTGAAGAGCGGAGCACAGATACGCAGTATTTT.